Detailed here is one T cell receptor (beta chain). This sample is part of a study of blood T cell repertoires in COVID-19. Study context: COVID-19 samples collected from the United States, Italy and Spain covered acute and convalescent phases. T cells, B-cell-depleted T cells, or PBMCs provided the cDNA or gDNA that served as material.

Profiled with immunoSEQ multiplex PCR; TCRdb holds only in-frame clones, not every one. The data contain about 480,000 clones, 88% of them singletons. While infection was still active, Seattle patients were enrolled and then followed longitudinally. The specimen was peripheral blood. The clonotype comes from a woman aged 50 to 60 with COVID-19, enrolled during active disease.

The CDR3 region is CASSSDRVNTEAFF. The CDR3 DNA is TGTGCCAGCAGCTCAGACAGGGTCAACACTGAAGCTTTCTTT. J is TRBJ1-1 and V is TRBV11-1; 7 positions agree with TRBD1. V dropped 4 bases and J dropped 2; count of bases not matched to a gene: 4. This CDR3 spans 14 amino acids. Germline V gene lookup returns CDR1 SGHAT and CDR2 FQDESV (reference sequence).